Relative to its sample, the clone carrying this T cell receptor beta chain is medium-sized. Its cognate antigen is unknown. This sample is drawn from a study of neurological immune-mediated disorders. Whole-study findings and limits: Private repertoires in all groups were suggested by the absence of shared CDR3 amino acid sequences among expanded clones across subjects.

V was shortened by 0 bases and J by 2 bases, with 9 bases between the two germline ends. In germline, CDR1 is SGHRS, CDR2 YFSETQ. The CDR3 consists of 16 residues. Sorted libraries were derived from over 850,000 CD4+ or CD8+ T cells. Via MiXCR, TCRdb re-called the 5' RACE reads, giving one row per CDR3 protein. The table records roughly 29,000 distinct CDR3 sequences, 20% to 25% of them present only once. The material sequenced was CD4+ T cells from blood. The TCR comes from a man in his fifties or sixties with HTLV-1-associated myelopathy (HAM/TSP). The chain links TRBV5-1 to TRBJ2-6, with D possibly matching TRBD1 (6 bases). Written as DNA, the CDR3 is TGCGCCAGCAGCTTGGGACAGGAAGCTGGGGCCAACGTCCTGACTTTC. This encodes CASSLGQEAGANVLTF.